The 24 T cell receptor beta chains below all came from one sample that was sequenced in a study of regulatory T cells in long-lasting Graves disease. iRepertoire HTBI primers and Arm-PCR of CDR3 regions built TCR beta libraries. TCRdb re-called the multiplex PCR reads through MiXCR, storing one row per CDR3 protein. This table has 420,000 or so distinct CDR3 sequences, 15% to 20% appearing once. Stated time point: newly diagnosed GD, antithyroid drugs for less than 3 months. There was RNA extracted from PBMCs, and the TCR library was made from it. These records were also assigned to another study, of T cells in Graves' hyperthyroidism and ophthalmopathy.

This specimen was peripheral blood mononuclear cells (PBMCs), taken at new diagnosis, from a patient treated with antithyroid drugs. The receptors stem from a woman under 30 with Graves disease.

At least ten counts were recorded for this clonotype. An end of the junction differs from the germline gene, which may be a read error. The chain couples TRBV3-1 to TRBJ1-1, with a tentative D call TRBD1 (6 bases). The V gene's germline CDR1 is LGHDT and CDR2 YNNKEL (reference sequence). The CDR3 consists of 14 residues. CDR3 nucleotides: TGTGCCAGCAGCCCTCGGACAGAGAACACTGAAGCTTCCTTT. The encoded protein is CASSPRTENTEASF.

This clonotype was counted at least ten times. This chain connects TRBV6-1 to TRBJ2-1; possible D gene TRBD1, 6 bases. In germline, CDR1 is MNHNS, CDR2 SASEGT. The CDR3 is 16 amino acids. V was cut by 5 bases and J by 0 bases, with 14 bases left in between. CDR3 sequence (DNA): TGTGCCAGCAGTCTACAGGGCTCTAGCTCCTACAATGAGCAGTTCTTC. Its translation is CASSLQGSSSYNEQFF.

The sample holds many counts of this clonotype. V usage is TRBV29-1 and J usage is TRBJ2-1; weak D call: TRBD2 (5 bases). V dropped 0 bases and J dropped 0 bases, with 12 bases sitting between them. CDR1 is SQVTM and CDR2 is ANQGSEA in the germline V gene. The CDR3 sequence is 16 residues long. Here the CDR3 reads CSVEDQASYSYNEQFF. CDR3 nucleotides: TGCAGCGTTGAAGATCAGGCTAGCTACTCCTACAATGAGCAGTTCTTC.

This clonotype turned up a few times. The gene calls are TRBV3-1 and TRBJ2-6, with D uncertain. This CDR3 is built from 14 residues. Trimming removed 6 bases from V and 4 bases from J, with 10 bases in between. The germline V gene encodes CDR1 LGHDT and CDR2 YNNKEL (reference sequence). The DNA for the CDR3 is TGTGCCAGCAGGTCGGATGTGGGGGCCAACGTCCTGACTTTC. Translated: CASRSDVGANVLTF.

This clonotype was recorded at least ten times. DNA of the CDR3: TGTGCCAGCACACCATTTGGGGCCTACGAGCAGTACTTC. It encodes CASTPFGAYEQYF. The chain has TRBV6-1 and TRBJ2-7, with no clear D. CDR1 MNHNS and CDR2 SASEGT come from the germline V gene. The CDR3 has 13 residues. V lost 7 bases and J lost 2, with 12 bases in between.

The V and J genes are TRBV7-9 and TRBJ2-1; 9 bases match TRBD1. Germline CDR1 reads SEHNR; CDR2 reads FQNEAQ (reference sequence). Trimming took 5 bases from V and 12 from J; bases not matched to a gene: 8. The CDR3 is 13 residues long. CDR3 DNA: TGTGCCAGCAGCCCCGGGACAGGGTCAGGGCAGTTCTTC. Its translation: CASSPGTGSGQFF.

This clonotype has ten or more counts. The chain recombines TRBV20-1 with TRBJ2-7; D perhaps matches TRBD1 (6 bases). Germline CDR1 is DFQATT and CDR2 is SNEGSKA (reference sequence). V lost 0 bases and J lost 2, with 14 bases in between. The CDR3 totals 15 residues. DNA for the CDR3: TGCAGTGCTAGAGACCTCCTGGACAGCCCCTACGAGCAGTACTTC. This gives the protein CSARDLLDSPYEQYF.

Many counts were recorded for this clonotype. The germline gene is not matched at one end of the junction; a read error may be the cause. The genes are TRBV7-7 and TRBJ2-3, with D perhaps being TRBD1 or TRBD2 (6 bases each). This CDR3 is 13 amino acids long. Germline lookup yields CDR1 SSHAT and CDR2 FNYEAQ (reference sequence). The CDR3 nucleotides read TGTGCTAGCAGCCAAGGGGGGCCAGATACGCAGTATTTT. Translation: CASSQGGPDTQYF.

This clonotype was counted ten times or more. CDR3 amino acids: CASSGTSGIREQYF. The CDR3 DNA reads as TGTGCCAGCAGCGGGACTAGCGGGATTCGCGAGCAGTACTTC. V usage is TRBV12-3 or TRBV12-4 and J usage is TRBJ2-7; TRBD2 matches at 13 bases. The J segment lost 6 bases and the V segment lost 6 bases, leaving 5 bases of the junction unmatched. CDR3 size: 14 residues.

This clonotype was seen just once. This chain joins TRBV4-3 and TRBJ1-3; D possibly corresponds to TRBD1 (5 bases). CDR3 size: 19 residues. CDR1 and CDR2 from the germline V gene are LGHNA and YSLEER. Trimming took 2 bases from V and 2 from J, leaving 22 bases between them. The CDR3 loop is CASSQWGDDSLVAGNTIYF. The CDR3 DNA is TGCGCCAGCAGCCAATGGGGTGACGACAGCCTTGTGGCTGGAAACACCATATATTTT.

There are a few counts of this clonotype. Its ends do not fully match the called genes, so a read error is possible. The chain is built from TRBV7-2 and TRBJ2-7; 7 positions agree with TRBD2. CDR3 length equals 14 residues. Looked up from germline, CDR1 is SGHTA and CDR2 is FQGNSA. The CDR3 DNA follows: TGTGCCAGCAGCACAGTCGGGGGGACGGGCGAGCAGCACTTC. Translating gives CASSTVGGTGEQHF.

This clonotype was counted at least ten times. This rearrangement joins TRBV3-1 to TRBJ2-7; tentative D call: TRBD1 (6 bases). The CDR3 has 16 residues. Between the trimmed V and J ends, which lost 3 bases and 1 base, there was a span of 16 bases. Germline V gene sequence: CDR1 LGHDT, CDR2 YNNKEL (reference sequence). The CDR3, as DNA: TGTGCCAGCAGCCATGAACCCGGGACACCTTCCTACGAGCAGTACTTC. This encodes CASSHEPGTPSYEQYF.

This clonotype was observed at least ten times. This rearrangement joins TRBV27 to TRBJ2-5; 9 nucleotides align to TRBD2. V lost 6 bases and J lost 4; bases outside the gene matches: 3. Germline lookup yields CDR1 MNHEY and CDR2 SMNVEV (reference sequence). The length of the CDR3 is 13 residues. The CDR3 sequence is CASSQLAGETQYF. The CDR3 bases are TGTGCCAGCAGCCAACTAGCGGGAGAGACCCAGTACTTC.

This clonotype was seen a handful of times. The gene calls are TRBV10-3 and TRBJ2-5, with D possibly being TRBD2 (5 bases). The CDR3 sequence is 12 residues long. Germline V gene sequence: CDR1 ENHRY, CDR2 SYGVKD. V shed 4 bases and J shed 7 bases, with 10 bases lying between them. The CDR3 bases are TGTGCCATCAGTGGAGGGCCTGGGACCCAGTACTTC. This codes for CAISGGPGTQYF.

This clonotype has ten or more counts. This chain joins TRBV12-3 or TRBV12-4 and TRBJ1-6; TRBD1 is a possible D gene (5 bases). This CDR3 region has 14 residues. The germline V and J ends were trimmed by 3 bases and 7 bases, with 10 bases remaining between them. This CDR3 reads CASSFRQGNSPLHF. CDR3 nucleotide sequence: TGTGCCAGCAGTTTCCGGCAGGGAAATTCACCCCTCCACTTT.

V gene TRBV30 combines with J gene TRBJ1-2; no definite D call. V was pared by 4 bases and J by 8 bases, with 11 bases between. The CDR3 length is 11 residues. Looked up from germline, CDR1 is GTSNPN and CDR2 is SVGIG (reference sequence). CDR3 in amino acids: CAWIRFAGYTF. The CDR3, as DNA: TGTGCCTGGATTAGGTTCGCCGGCTACACCTTC.

This clonotype was counted at least ten times. J is TRBJ2-1 and V is TRBV28, with 8 positions matching TRBD1. This CDR3 has 14 amino acids. CDR1 is MDHEN and CDR2 is SYDVKM in the germline V gene. Trimming at V came to 3 bases and at J to 7 bases, leaving 5 bases not matched to a gene. For the CDR3, the DNA is TGTGCCAGCAGTTTGACAGGGGAAAGGAATGAGCAGTTCTTC. Amino acids: CASSLTGERNEQFF.

In this sample, this clonotype turned up a few times. This sequence joins TRBV10-3 and TRBJ2-2; no clear D gene. Per germline, CDR1 ENHRY and CDR2 SYGVKD. Trimming shortened V by 7 bases and J by 1 base, and 7 bases separated the two germline ends. The CDR3 is 13 amino acids. The CDR3 DNA sequence: TGTGCCATCACTTCTGTGAACACCGGGGAGCTGTTTTTT. It translates to CAITSVNTGELFF.

The CDR3 nucleotides read TGTGCCAGCAGTTTTATAGGGACCAGCAATCAGCCCCAGCATTTT. It translates to CASSFIGTSNQPQHF. The chain carries TRBV28 and TRBJ1-5, with D possibly matching TRBD1 (5 bases). CDR1 and CDR2 from the germline V gene are MDHEN and SYDVKM. CDR3 size: 15 residues. Trimming took 3 bases from V and 1 from J, leaving 10 bases between them.

This clonotype was counted only a few times. A much larger clone is a single base away; this may be a read error. The V and J genes are TRBV27 and TRBJ2-7, with unresolved D. V lost 6 bases to trimming and J lost 7 bases, with 19 bases between them. The CDR3 has 14 residues. Germline V gene lookup returns CDR1 MNHEY and CDR2 SMNVEV (reference sequence). The CDR3 here is CASSPWRWFNEQYF. The CDR3 DNA follows: TGTGCCAGCAGCCCCTGGCGATGGTTCAATGAGCAGTACTTC.

This clonotype was picked up a small number of times. The V call is TRBV5-5, the J call TRBJ2-1; TRBD2 might be the D (6 bases). Trimming left V 7 bases short and J 2 bases short, with 10 bases between. The CDR3 has 13 residues. CDR1 and CDR2 from the germline V gene are SGHKS and YYEKEE (reference sequence). CDR3 DNA sequence: TGTGCCAGCGCCACGGGGGCCTACAATGAGCAGTTCTTC. It translates to CASATGAYNEQFF.

The V gene is TRBV6-1, the J gene TRBJ1-5, with 7 bases identical to TRBD1. The CDR3 contains 15 residues. J lost 7 bases, V lost 10 bases, and 16 bases had no gene match. From germline, CDR1 is MNHNS and CDR2 SASEGT. CDR3 bases: TGTGCCACTGCTCAGGGGGGTCTCGTCGGGCAGCCCCAGCATTTT. Protein product: CATAQGGLVGQPQHF.

V gene TRBV28 combines with J gene TRBJ2-4; D is possibly TRBD1 (6 bases). Germline CDR1 is MDHEN and CDR2 is SYDVKM. V shed 4 bases and J shed 0 bases, with 16 bases lying between them. The CDR3 covers 17 residues. CDR3 region: CASSSTDSYIAKNIQYF. The CDR3, as DNA: TGTGCCAGCAGTTCGACGGACAGTTATATAGCCAAAAACATTCAGTACTTC.

There are many counts of this clonotype. The V and J genes are TRBV28 and TRBJ2-3; the D gene is possibly TRBD2 (6 bases). Trimming removed 6 bases at V and 3 bases at J, with 10 bases between. CDR1 and CDR2 from the germline V gene are MDHEN and SYDVKM. The CDR3 totals 13 residues. The CDR3: CASRPRETDTQYF. As DNA, the CDR3 is TGTGCCAGCAGACCTCGGGAGACAGATACGCAGTATTTT.